Described below is a single T cell receptor beta chain sequence and its context. The data stem from a study of blood T cell repertoires in COVID-19. Looking at the study overall: The United States, Italy and Spain provided the acute and convalescent COVID-19 samples. T cells, B-cell-depleted T cells, or PBMCs provided the cDNA or gDNA that served as material.

In the source study's methods: Reference gene primer amplification yielded estimated nucleated cell counts. The data were produced by immunoSEQ multiplex PCR, yet TCRdb's version contains in-frame clones alone and is incomplete. V, J and clone size are taken as reported in that table, and D and trimming were inferred from the DNA itself. The sample includes over 100,000 clones, about 87% of them seen just once. Sequenced input: peripheral blood. This TCR derives from a man aged 45 to 65 with acute or convalescent COVID-19.

The CDR3 sequence is CASSPPRTGVGEQYF. In DNA form, the CDR3 reads TGTGCCAGCAGCCCCCCCCGGACAGGGGTCGGCGAGCAGTACTTC. This chain joins TRBV7-9 and TRBJ2-7; 9 bases line up with TRBD1. The CDR3 contains 15 residues. Trimming removed 5 bases from V and 6 bases from J; junction bases left unmatched: 11. Germline values: CDR1 SEHNR, CDR2 FQNEAQ (reference sequence).